Each of the 14 T cell receptor beta chains below was sequenced from the same sample in a study of OX40 agonist ivuxolimab in advanced cancers. Profiling relied on immunoSEQ multiplex PCR, and the TCRdb table lists in-frame clones only, not all of them. The sample includes over 85,000 clones, about 92% of them seen just once. Sequenced here: CD4+ or CD8+ T cells sorted from blood, sampled in a trial of the OX40 agonist ivuxolimab. The receptors derive from an adult with an advanced solid tumor such as melanoma, head and neck, liver or kidney cancer.

The sample holds one count of this clone. This chain joins TRBV30 and TRBJ1-5, with 8 bases aligning to TRBD1. Losses at the gene ends were 1 base for V and 7 bases for J; bases not matched to a gene: 3. CDR3 size: 13 residues. The V gene's germline CDR1 is GTSNPN and CDR2 SVGIG (reference sequence). Here the CDR3 DNA reads TGTGCCTGGAGTGGACAGGGGCAACAGCCCCAGCATTTT. Protein sequence: CAWSGQGQQPQHF.

The V call is TRBV6-5, the J call TRBJ1-5; tentative D call: TRBD1 (6 bases). The CDR3 covers 14 residues. From germline, CDR1 is MNHEY and CDR2 SVGAGI. V was trimmed by 6 bases and J by 5 bases, leaving 14 bases between them. The CDR3 coding sequence is TGTGCCAGCAGGGTCCGGGACACCGATCAGCCCCAGCATTTT. Protein sequence: CASRVRDTDQPQHF.

This clone showed up just once. The chain links TRBV30 to TRBJ2-7; 10 bases agree with TRBD1. This CDR3 has 15 amino acids. J gave up 0 bases and V 7 bases, and 9 bases lay outside the gene matches. Germline V gene lookup returns CDR1 GTSNPN and CDR2 SVGIG (reference sequence). The CDR3 bases are TGTGCCTTCGACAGGGGGCTGGGCCCCTCCTACGAGCAGTACTTC. This translates into CAFDRGLGPSYEQYF.

This chain links TRBV11-3 with TRBJ2-1; a weak D match, TRBD2 (5 bases). The germline V gene has CDR1 SGHNT and CDR2 YENEEA. V was clipped by 0 bases and J by 9 bases, with 6 bases between them. This CDR3 has 12 amino acids. In DNA, the CDR3 is TGTGCCAGCAGCTTAGATCGGGGTGAGCAGTTCTTC. This sequence encodes CASSLDRGEQFF.

The chain links TRBV5-1 to TRBJ2-7; D unresolved. The CDR3 sequence is 11 residues long. Trimming removed 0 bases from V and 6 bases from J, with 4 bases in between. Looked up from germline, CDR1 is SGHRS and CDR2 is YFSETQ. The CDR3 loop reads CASSLVREQYF. CDR3 DNA: TGCGCCAGCAGCTTGGTCCGCGAGCAGTACTTC. The whole variable domain, remainder taken from reference TRBV5-1 and TRBJ2-7, is KAGVTQTPRYLIKTRGQQVTLSCSPISGHRSVSWYQQTPGQGLQFLFEYFSETQRNKGNFPGRFSGRQFSNSRSEMNVSTLELGDSALYLCASSLVREQYFGPGTRLTVT.

The chain uses TRBV28 and TRBJ1-5, with 8 nucleotides matching TRBD1. Germline values: CDR1 MDHEN, CDR2 SYDVKM. The CDR3 is made up of 19 amino acids. The J segment lost 0 bases and the V segment lost 11 bases, leaving 21 bases of the junction unmatched. The CDR3 bases are TGTGCCTCCTGTAGTGGGGGGACAGGAAGGTTTGGTAGCAATCAGCCCCAGCATTTT. It yields the protein CASCSGGTGRFGSNQPQHF.

The J gene is TRBJ2-1, the V gene TRBV6-1, with 7 bases fitting TRBD2. Unmatched junction bases numbered 11, after V lost 4 bases and J lost 8 bases. CDR1 and CDR2 from the germline V gene are MNHNS and SASEGT. The CDR3 has 15 amino acids. CDR3 bases: TGTGCCAGCAGTGTCGGCGGGAGAGGCAGAGATGAGCAGTTCTTC. This gives the protein CASSVGGRGRDEQFF.

The genes are TRBV19 and TRBJ1-5; tentative D call: TRBD1 (6 bases). Trimming removed 5 bases at V and 1 base at J, with 12 bases between. Germline V gives CDR1 LNHDA, CDR2 SQIVND (reference sequence). The length of the CDR3 is 15 residues. CDR3 amino acids: CASSQGKGSNQPQHF. DNA of the CDR3: TGTGCCAGTAGTCAGGGGAAGGGAAGCAATCAGCCCCAGCATTTT.

The chain links TRBV6-5 to TRBJ1-6; D is undetermined. Trimming pared 5 bases from V and 14 bases from J, leaving 16 bases between. The CDR3 loop spans 13 amino acids. Germline-derived CDR1 and CDR2 are MNHEY and SVGAGI. This CDR3 is CASSETQALTLHF. Written as DNA, the CDR3 is TGTGCCAGCAGTGAAACCCAGGCCCTCACCCTCCACTTT.

The chain is built from TRBV9 and TRBJ1-1, with D maybe TRBD1 (5 bases). CDR3 length: 15 residues. The ends were cut back, 0 bases at V and 4 bases at J, with 13 bases in the middle. Germline V lookup: CDR1 SGDLS, CDR2 YYNGEE. The CDR3 nucleotides read TGTGCCAGCAGCGTAGCAGGGAACGAGGGCACTGAAGCTTTCTTT. It yields the protein CASSVAGNEGTEAFF.

The chain recombines TRBV7-2 with TRBJ1-2, with D hard to call. Germline V gene sequence: CDR1 SGHTA, CDR2 FQGNSA. With 3 bases removed from V and 1 base from J, the gap between germline ends came to 9 bases. This CDR3 contains 14 residues. The CDR3 protein is CASSLDGINYGYTF. Written as DNA, the CDR3 is TGTGCCAGCAGCTTGGACGGGATTAACTATGGCTACACCTTC.

This chain uses TRBV7-3 with TRBJ1-2; D ambiguous. Germline values: CDR1 SGHTA, CDR2 FQGTGA. This CDR3 has 14 amino acids. V dropped 5 bases and J dropped 7 bases, with 17 bases sitting between them. Here the CDR3 reads CASSLSPRIGGYTF. DNA for the CDR3: TGTGCCAGCAGCCTATCGCCCCGAATCGGTGGCTACACCTTC.

This clone was picked up one time. The genes are TRBV29-1 and TRBJ2-2, with a tentative D call TRBD1 (6 bases). The CDR3 has 13 residues. Trimming pared 7 bases from V and 0 bases from J, leaving 9 bases between. Germline V gene lookup returns CDR1 SQVTM and CDR2 ANQGSEA. The CDR3 DNA reads TGCAGCGCCGACAGGCCGAACACCGGGGAGCTGTTTTTT. As protein: CSADRPNTGELFF.

This clone came up a few times. The gene calls are TRBV6-4 and TRBJ1-6; 7 positions match TRBD1. Germline V gene sequence: CDR1 MRHNA, CDR2 SNTAGT. J gave up 9 bases and V 0 bases, and 2 bases lay outside the gene matches. CDR3 length equals 14 residues. The CDR3 protein is CASSDSNRGSPLHF. For the CDR3, the DNA is TGTGCCAGCAGTGACTCGAACAGGGGTTCACCCCTCCACTTT.